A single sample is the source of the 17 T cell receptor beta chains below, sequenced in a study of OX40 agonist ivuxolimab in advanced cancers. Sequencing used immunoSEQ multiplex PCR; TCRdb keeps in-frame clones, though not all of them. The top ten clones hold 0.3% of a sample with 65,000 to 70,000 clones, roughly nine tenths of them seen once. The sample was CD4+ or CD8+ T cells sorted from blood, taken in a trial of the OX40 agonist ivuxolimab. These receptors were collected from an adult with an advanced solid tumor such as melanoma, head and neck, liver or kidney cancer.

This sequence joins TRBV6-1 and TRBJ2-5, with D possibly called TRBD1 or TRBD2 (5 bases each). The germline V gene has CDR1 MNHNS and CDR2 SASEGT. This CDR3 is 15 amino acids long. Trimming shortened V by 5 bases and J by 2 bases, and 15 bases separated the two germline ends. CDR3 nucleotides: TGTGCCAGCAGTACCGAACGGGGCAGGCAAGAGACCCAGTACTTC. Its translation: CASSTERGRQETQYF.

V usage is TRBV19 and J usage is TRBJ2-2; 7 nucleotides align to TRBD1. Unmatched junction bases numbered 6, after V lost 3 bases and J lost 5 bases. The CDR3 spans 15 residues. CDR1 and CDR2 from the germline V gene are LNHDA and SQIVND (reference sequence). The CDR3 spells CASSINRGNTGELFF. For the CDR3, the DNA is TGTGCCAGTAGTATTAACAGGGGTAATACCGGGGAGCTGTTTTTT.

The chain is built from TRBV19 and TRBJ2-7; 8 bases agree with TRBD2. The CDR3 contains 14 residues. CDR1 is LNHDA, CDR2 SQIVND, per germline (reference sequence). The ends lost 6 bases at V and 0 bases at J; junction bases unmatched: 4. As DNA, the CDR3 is TGTGCCAGTAGGACTAGCGTCACCTCCTACGAGCAGTACTTC. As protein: CASRTSVTSYEQYF. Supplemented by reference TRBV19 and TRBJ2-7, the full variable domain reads DGGITQSPKYLFRKEGQNVTLSCEQNLNHDAMYWYRQDPGQGLRLIYYSQIVNDFQKGDIAEGYSVSREKKESFPLTVTSAQKNPTAFYLCASRTSVTSYEQYFGPGTRLTVT.

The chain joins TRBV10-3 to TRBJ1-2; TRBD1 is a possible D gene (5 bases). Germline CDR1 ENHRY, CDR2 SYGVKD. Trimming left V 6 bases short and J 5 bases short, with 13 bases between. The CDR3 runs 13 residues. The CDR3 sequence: CAIRLSGGYGYTF. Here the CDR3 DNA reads TGTGCCATCAGGCTTTCGGGGGGGTATGGCTACACCTTC.

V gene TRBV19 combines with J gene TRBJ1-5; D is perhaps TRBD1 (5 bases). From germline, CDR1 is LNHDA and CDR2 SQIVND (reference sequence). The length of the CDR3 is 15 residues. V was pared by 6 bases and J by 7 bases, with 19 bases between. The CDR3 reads CASRSLGGGLQPQHF. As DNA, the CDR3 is TGTGCCAGTAGATCTCTCGGGGGGGGGTTACAGCCCCAGCATTTT. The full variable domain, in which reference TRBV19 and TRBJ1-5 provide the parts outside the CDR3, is DGGITQSPKYLFRKEGQNVTLSCEQNLNHDAMYWYRQDPGQGLRLIYYSQIVNDFQKGDIAEGYSVSREKKESFPLTVTSAQKNPTAFYLCASRSLGGGLQPQHFGDGTRLSIL.

The chain's CDR3 is CASSPSGSTREQFF. Written as DNA, the CDR3 is TGCGCCAGCAGCCCTAGCGGGAGTACGCGTGAGCAGTTCTTC. This chain connects TRBV10-1 to TRBJ2-1; 10 bases map to TRBD2. This CDR3 has 14 residues. The junction had 8 bases not matched to a gene; V was cut back by 6 bases and J by 9 bases. Germline loops: CDR1 WNHNN, CDR2 SYGVQD (reference sequence).

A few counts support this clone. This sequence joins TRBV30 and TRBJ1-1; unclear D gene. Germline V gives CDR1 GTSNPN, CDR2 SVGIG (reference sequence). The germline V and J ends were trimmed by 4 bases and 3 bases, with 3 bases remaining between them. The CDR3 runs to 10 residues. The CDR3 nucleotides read TGTGCCTGGACCGACACTGAAGCTTTCTTT. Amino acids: CAWTDTEAFF. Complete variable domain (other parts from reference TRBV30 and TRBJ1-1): SQTIHQWPATLVQPVGSPLSLECTVEGTSNPNLYWYRQAAGRGLQLLFYSVGIGQISSEVPQNLSASRPQDRQFILSSKKLLLSDSGFYLCAWTDTEAFFGQGTRLTVV.

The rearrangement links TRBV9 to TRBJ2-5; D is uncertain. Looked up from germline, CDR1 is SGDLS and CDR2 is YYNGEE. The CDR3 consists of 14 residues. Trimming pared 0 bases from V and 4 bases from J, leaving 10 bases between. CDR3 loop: CASSVAPWSETQYF. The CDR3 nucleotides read TGTGCCAGCAGCGTAGCCCCCTGGTCAGAGACCCAGTACTTC.

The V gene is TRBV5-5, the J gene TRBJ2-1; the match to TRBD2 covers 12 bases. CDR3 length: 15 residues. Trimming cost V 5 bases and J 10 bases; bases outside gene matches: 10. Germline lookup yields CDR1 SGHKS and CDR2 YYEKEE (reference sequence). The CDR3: CASSPRLAGVGEQFF. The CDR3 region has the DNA TGTGCCAGCAGTCCCAGACTAGCGGGAGTGGGGGAGCAGTTCTTC.

CDR3 DNA sequence: TGTGCCAGCAGCTTAGTACAGGGCAACACCGGGGAGCTGTTTTTT. It codes for CASSLVQGNTGELFF. The chain has TRBV7-9 and TRBJ2-2; D may be TRBD1 (6 bases). The V end lost 1 base, the J end lost 2 bases, and 8 bases lay between the germline ends. Germline-derived CDR1 and CDR2 are SEHNR and FQNEAQ (reference sequence). This CDR3 region has 15 residues.

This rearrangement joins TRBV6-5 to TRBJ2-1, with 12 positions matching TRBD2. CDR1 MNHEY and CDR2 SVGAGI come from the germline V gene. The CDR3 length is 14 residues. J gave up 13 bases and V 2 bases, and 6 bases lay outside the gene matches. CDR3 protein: CASSYRTSGAGQFF. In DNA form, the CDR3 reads TGTGCCAGCAGTTACAGGACTAGCGGGGCGGGTCAGTTCTTC.

CDR3 nucleotides: TGTGCCAGCAGCCGACAGGCGTCCTACGAGCAGTACTTC. This gives the protein CASSRQASYEQYF. The chain is built from TRBV27 and TRBJ2-7; the D gene is possibly TRBD1 (6 bases). This CDR3 is built from 13 residues. Germline V lookup: CDR1 MNHEY, CDR2 SMNVEV (reference sequence). Trimming took off 6 bases at V and 1 base at J, with 10 bases between the two ends.

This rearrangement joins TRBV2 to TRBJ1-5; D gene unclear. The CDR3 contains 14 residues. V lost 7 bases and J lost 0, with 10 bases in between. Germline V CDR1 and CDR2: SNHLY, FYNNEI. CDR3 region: CASKGRNSNQPQHF. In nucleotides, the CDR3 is TGTGCCAGCAAAGGCAGAAATAGCAATCAGCCCCAGCATTTT.

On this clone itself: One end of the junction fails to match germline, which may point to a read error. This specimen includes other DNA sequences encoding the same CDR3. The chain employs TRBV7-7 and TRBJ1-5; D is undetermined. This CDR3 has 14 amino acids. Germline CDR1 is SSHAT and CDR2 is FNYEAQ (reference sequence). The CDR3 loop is CASSLMTWRQPQHF. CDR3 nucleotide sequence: TGTGCTAGCAGCTTAATGACTTGGAGGCAGCCCCAGCATTTT. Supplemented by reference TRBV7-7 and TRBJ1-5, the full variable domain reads GAGVSQSPRYKVTKRGQDVTLRCDPISSHATLYWYQQALGQGPEFLTYFNYEAQPDKSGLPSDRFSAERPEGSISTLTIQRTEQRDSAMYRCASSLMTWRQPQHFGDGTRLSIL.

CDR3 in amino acids: CASGNRGVYNEQFF. The CDR3 bases are TGTGCCAGCGGCAACAGGGGGGTCTACAATGAGCAGTTCTTC. The rearrangement uses TRBV6-5 and TRBJ2-1, with 8 nucleotides matching TRBD1. The V segment lost 8 bases and the J segment 3 bases; nucleotides outside the gene matches: 6. Germline CDR1 MNHEY, CDR2 SVGAGI. The length of the CDR3 is 14 residues.

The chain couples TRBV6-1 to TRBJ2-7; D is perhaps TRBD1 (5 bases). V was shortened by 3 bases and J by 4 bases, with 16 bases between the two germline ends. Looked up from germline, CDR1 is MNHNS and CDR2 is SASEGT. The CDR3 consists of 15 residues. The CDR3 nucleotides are TGTGCCAGCAGTGATGGGGCCTTCACTGGATACGAGCAGTACTTC. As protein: CASSDGAFTGYEQYF.

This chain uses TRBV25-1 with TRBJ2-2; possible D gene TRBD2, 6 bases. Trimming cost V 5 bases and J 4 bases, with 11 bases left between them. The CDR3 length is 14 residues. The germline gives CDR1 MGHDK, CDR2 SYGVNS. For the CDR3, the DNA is TGTGCCAGCAGTCTCCTAGCGAGCACCGGGGAGCTGTTTTTT. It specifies CASSLLASTGELFF.